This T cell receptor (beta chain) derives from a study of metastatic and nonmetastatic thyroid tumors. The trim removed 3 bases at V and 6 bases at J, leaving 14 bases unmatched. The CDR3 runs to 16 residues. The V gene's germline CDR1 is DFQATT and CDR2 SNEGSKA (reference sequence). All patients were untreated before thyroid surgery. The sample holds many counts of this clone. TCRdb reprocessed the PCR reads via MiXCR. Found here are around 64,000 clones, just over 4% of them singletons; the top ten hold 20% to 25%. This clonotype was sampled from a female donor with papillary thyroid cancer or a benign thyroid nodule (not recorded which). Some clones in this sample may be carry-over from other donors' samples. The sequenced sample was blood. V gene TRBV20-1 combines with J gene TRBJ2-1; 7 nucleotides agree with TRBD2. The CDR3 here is CSASHLWGGRLNEQFF. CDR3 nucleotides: TGCAGTGCTAGTCACCTATGGGGGGGGAGACTCAATGAGCAGTTCTTC.